Listed here are 28 T cell receptor beta chains from one sample, sequenced in a study of control samples from healthy donors and cancer patients (dated by TCRdb to about 2020). Library preparation employed the immunoSEQ multiplex PCR assay. TCRdb took this table from immuneACCESS and kept in-frame rearrangements with V and J called. Such tables lack part of the clones; where checked against another copy, unresolved V genes explain under half of the gap, and the rest is unexplained. The sample table lists some 130,000 clones, about 92% of them with a count of one. The ten largest make up over 1.5% of the sample. Sequencing was performed on PBMCs. The receptors stem from a man between 50 and 59 years old with head and neck cancer.

The chain links TRBV6-2 or TRBV6-3 to TRBJ1-5; D not resolved. The CDR3 extends over 13 amino acids. V shed 6 bases and J shed 5 bases, with 11 bases lying between them. Germline V gene data show CDR1 as MNHEY and CDR2 as SVGEGT. The CDR3 loop reads CASSSTGYQPQHF. CDR3 nucleotide sequence: TGTGCCAGCAGCTCGACGGGGTATCAGCCCCAGCATTTT.

This clone was counted a single time. The chain combines TRBV25-1 with TRBJ2-7, with TRBD1 matching 7 bases. The germline V gene encodes CDR1 MGHDK and CDR2 SYGVNS. The CDR3 totals 14 residues. V lost 6 bases, J lost 3 bases, and 8 bases stayed unmatched. The CDR3 loop reads CASSRQGMDYEQYF. In DNA, the CDR3 is TGTGCCAGCAGCCGACAGGGCATGGACTACGAGCAGTACTTC.

The chain uses TRBV19 and TRBJ2-1; D might be TRBD1 (6 bases). The CDR3 sequence is 15 residues long. Trimming left V 3 bases short and J 0 bases short, with 9 bases between. Per the germline V gene, CDR1 is LNHDA and CDR2 is SQIVND (reference sequence). The CDR3 DNA follows: TGTGCCAGTAGTATGGACAGAAGCTCCTACAATGAGCAGTTCTTC. Amino acids: CASSMDRSSYNEQFF.

This chain joins TRBV4-2 and TRBJ2-7; 12 bases are a match to TRBD2. This CDR3 is built from 15 residues. The trim removed 4 bases at V and 3 bases at J, leaving 4 bases unmatched. Per germline, CDR1 LGHNA and CDR2 YNFKEQ. In nucleotides, the CDR3 is TGTGCCAGCAGCCGCGGGACTAGCGGGTTCTACGAGCAGTACTTC. Translated, it gives CASSRGTSGFYEQYF.

The chain employs TRBV6-5 and TRBJ2-5; 11 nucleotides match TRBD1. J was trimmed by 6 bases and V by 4 bases; bases with no gene match: 4. Germline CDR1 MNHEY, CDR2 SVGAGI. This CDR3 spans 14 amino acids. The CDR3: CASSSGTGGQTQYF. Written as DNA, the CDR3 is TGTGCCAGCAGTTCCGGGACAGGGGGACAGACCCAGTACTTC.

The chain carries TRBV18 and TRBJ1-4; a weak D match, TRBD1 (6 bases). This CDR3 region has 15 residues. Trimming pared 2 bases from V and 5 bases from J, leaving 12 bases between. Germline V lookup: CDR1 KGHSH, CDR2 LQKENI. The CDR3 protein is CASSPSRTENEKLFF. CDR3 nucleotide sequence: TGTGCCAGCTCACCATCGAGGACAGAAAATGAAAAACTGTTTTTT. Full variable domain (remainder filled in from reference TRBV18 and TRBJ1-4): NAGVMQNPRHLVRRRGQEARLRCSPMKGHSHVYWYRQLPEEGLKFMVYLQKENIIDESGMPKERFSAEFPKEGPSILRIQQVVRGDSAAYFCASSPSRTENEKLFFGSGTQLSVL.

This clone has a single count. The V gene is TRBV19, the J gene TRBJ1-2; TRBD1 agrees at 9 bases. This CDR3 spans 14 amino acids. Per the germline V gene, CDR1 is LNHDA and CDR2 is SQIVND (reference sequence). J lost 8 bases, V lost 7 bases, and 11 bases had no gene match. This CDR3 is CASISGQGGGGYTF. CDR3 coding DNA: TGTGCCAGTATCTCGGGACAGGGCGGCGGAGGCTACACCTTC.

J is TRBJ1-4 and V is TRBV4-2, with D uncertain. Germline loops: CDR1 LGHNA, CDR2 YNFKEQ. V dropped 5 bases and J dropped 2 bases, with 24 bases sitting between them. There are 19 residues in the CDR3. The CDR3 DNA sequence: TGTGCCAGCAGCAAAAGGGTCCCAGCGACGGGTTCCACTAATGAAAAACTGTTTTTT. This sequence encodes CASSKRVPATGSTNEKLFF.

The J gene is TRBJ1-2, the V gene TRBV2; perhaps TRBD1 as D (6 bases). Trimming left V 6 bases short and J 8 bases short, with 16 bases between. In germline, CDR1 is SNHLY, CDR2 FYNNEI. The CDR3 is 13 residues long. DNA of the CDR3: TGTGCCAGCAGGACACAGATGACAGGCGGCTACACCTTC. Translation: CASRTQMTGGYTF.

A single count supports this clone. The chain uses TRBV7-3 and TRBJ2-3; a weak D match, TRBD2 (5 bases). Looked up from germline, CDR1 is SGHTA and CDR2 is FQGTGA. The CDR3 runs 16 residues. Between the trimmed V and J ends, which lost 5 bases and 6 bases, there was a span of 21 bases. CDR3 nucleotide sequence: TGTGCCAGCAGCCGATGGGCGCTAGCTTCCGTCGATACGCAGTATTTT. This translates into CASSRWALASVDTQYF.

The chain carries TRBV7-2 and TRBJ1-2; a possible D gene is TRBD1 (5 bases). Trimming shortened V by 5 bases and J by 7 bases, and 23 bases separated the two germline ends. This CDR3 is 16 amino acids long. Germline assignment: CDR1 SGHTA and CDR2 FQGNSA. The CDR3 here is CASSTLEGRGRSGYTF. The CDR3, as DNA: TGTGCCAGCAGCACCTTGGAGGGGAGGGGTAGAAGTGGCTACACCTTC.

The rearrangement links TRBV6-5 to TRBJ1-2; D gene ambiguous. Looked up from germline, CDR1 is MNHEY and CDR2 is SVGAGI. V was pared by 0 bases and J by 4 bases, with 3 bases between. There are 12 residues in the CDR3. CDR3 in amino acids: CASSYSGYGYTF. CDR3 coding DNA: TGTGCCAGCAGTTACTCGGGCTATGGCTACACCTTC.

The V and J genes are TRBV30 and TRBJ1-1, with unresolved D. The V end was cut by 5 bases, the J end by 5 bases, with 9 bases between. Germline V gene lookup returns CDR1 GTSNPN and CDR2 SVGIG (reference sequence). This CDR3 contains 11 residues. CDR3 nucleotide sequence: TGTGCCTGGTCCCAAGGGACTGAAGCTTTCTTT. Its protein product is CAWSQGTEAFF.

This rearrangement joins TRBV11-2 to TRBJ2-5, with D tentatively TRBD2 (6 bases). V dropped 0 bases and J dropped 4 bases, with 15 bases sitting between them. The CDR3 extends over 16 amino acids. Germline values: CDR1 SGHAT, CDR2 FQNNGV. The CDR3 region has the DNA TGTGCCAGCAGCTTAGAAGTGTGGGGGGAACGAGAGACCCAGTACTTC. This codes for CASSLEVWGERETQYF. Combining the CDR3 with reference TRBV11-2 and TRBJ2-5 gives the whole variable domain EAGVAQSPRYKIIEKRQSVAFWCNPISGHATLYWYQQILGQGPKLLIQFQNNGVVDDSQLPKDRFSAERLKGVDSTLKIQPAKLEDSAVYLCASSLEVWGERETQYFGPGTRLLVL.

J is TRBJ1-4 and V is TRBV11-2; no clear D. CDR3 length: 16 residues. CDR1 SGHAT and CDR2 FQNNGV come from the germline V gene. Trimming shortened V by 5 bases and J by 7 bases, and 20 bases separated the two germline ends. The CDR3, as DNA: TGTGCCAGCAGCCCTAATATGGGGAGGGCAATTGAAAAACTGTTTTTT. Translated: CASSPNMGRAIEKLFF.

The count of this clone is one. The chain joins TRBV28 to TRBJ2-7; TRBD1 matches 11 bases. This CDR3 contains 15 residues. Germline V gene lookup returns CDR1 MDHEN and CDR2 SYDVKM. J was trimmed by 4 bases and V by 5 bases; bases with no gene match: 7. The CDR3 bases are TGTGCCAGCAGTAATTCCGGGACAGGGGGATACGAGCAGTACTTC. Protein: CASSNSGTGGYEQYF.

The chain has TRBV20-1 and TRBJ2-1; tentatively, D is TRBD2 (5 bases). CDR1 and CDR2 from the germline V gene are DFQATT and SNEGSKA (reference sequence). The CDR3 loop spans 10 amino acids. V gave up 2 bases and J gave up 12 bases, with 8 bases separating them. This CDR3 reads CSARFRGQFF. DNA of the CDR3: TGCAGTGCTAGATTTCGGGGGCAGTTCTTC.

The J gene is TRBJ2-5, the V gene TRBV9; D is unclear. V lost 0 bases to trimming and J lost 4 bases, with 13 bases between them. The CDR3 runs 15 residues. Germline V gives CDR1 SGDLS, CDR2 YYNGEE. As DNA, the CDR3 is TGTGCCAGCAGCGTAGACACGAGGTTAGGAGAGACCCAGTACTTC. This codes for CASSVDTRLGETQYF.

The chain combines TRBV6-6 with TRBJ1-1; D ambiguous. V lost 10 bases, J lost 4 bases, and 10 bases lay in between. The CDR3 is 11 amino acids. Germline V gene data show CDR1 as MNHNY and CDR2 as SVGAGI (reference sequence). The CDR3 DNA sequence: TGTGCCACCTACAGAGGCACTGAAGCTTTCTTT. As protein: CATYRGTEAFF.

The chain recombines TRBV27 with TRBJ2-7; TRBD1 is a possible D gene (6 bases). Trimming stripped 4 bases from V and 9 bases from J, with 16 bases between. The CDR3 is 13 amino acids. CDR1 and CDR2 (germline): MNHEY, SMNVEV (reference sequence). The CDR3, as DNA: TGTGCCAGCAGTTCCAATACAGGGATCGGGCAGTACTTC. Its protein product is CASSSNTGIGQYF.

The chain has TRBV4-2 and TRBJ2-1; D remains unclear. The CDR3 has 13 residues. V lost 0 bases to trimming and J lost 7 bases, with 7 bases between them. The V gene's germline CDR1 is LGHNA and CDR2 YNFKEQ. The CDR3 DNA reads TGTGCCAGCAGCCAAGATAAGGCAAATGAGCAGTTCTTC. Translated, it gives CASSQDKANEQFF.

This CDR3 is CASSKGWSEQYF. CDR3 DNA: TGTGCCAGCAGTAAAGGGTGGTCCGAGCAGTACTTC. This chain connects TRBV28 to TRBJ2-7; D uncertain. V was cut by 5 bases and J by 6 bases, with 11 bases left in between. This CDR3 has 12 amino acids. Germline lookup yields CDR1 MDHEN and CDR2 SYDVKM.

The rearrangement joins TRBV3-1 (or the pseudogene TRBV3-2) to TRBJ2-3; 14 bases line up with TRBD2. The trim removed 4 bases at V and 2 bases at J, leaving 17 bases unmatched. Per the germline V gene, CDR1 is LGHDT and CDR2 is YNNKEL (reference sequence). The CDR3 runs to 21 residues. Here the CDR3 DNA reads TGTGCCAGCAGCCTCCGTAGGACTAGCGGGGGGCTCAAACCCAACACAGATACGCAGTATTTT. This encodes CASSLRRTSGGLKPNTDTQYF.

This CDR3 is CASSGRRQALTGANVLTF. As DNA, the CDR3 is TGTGCCAGCAGCGGGAGGCGACAGGCATTAACTGGGGCCAACGTCCTGACTTTC. The V call is TRBV11-2, the J call TRBJ2-6; perhaps D is TRBD1 or TRBD2 (6 bases each). CDR1 is SGHAT and CDR2 is FQNNGV in the germline V gene. Trimming left V 5 bases short and J 2 bases short, with 19 bases between. This CDR3 comprises 18 residues.

This chain uses TRBV6-5 with TRBJ1-2; D is uncertain. Germline CDR1 is MNHEY and CDR2 is SVGAGI. There are 13 residues in the CDR3. V gave up 5 bases and J gave up 8 bases, with 15 bases separating them. The CDR3 DNA is TGTGCCAGCAGTCCTACAGCGGGTGCGGGCTACACCTTC. It encodes CASSPTAGAGYTF.

This chain joins TRBV3-1 (or the pseudogene TRBV3-2) and TRBJ1-5; TRBD1 matches 7 bases. CDR3 length: 15 amino acids. The trim removed 4 bases at V and 4 bases at J, leaving 7 bases unmatched. The germline V gene encodes CDR1 LGHDT and CDR2 YNNKEL (reference sequence). The CDR3 protein is CASSPRQGRNQPQHF. In DNA, the CDR3 is TGTGCCAGCAGCCCCCGACAGGGCAGGAATCAGCCCCAGCATTTT.

This chain connects TRBV12-3 or TRBV12-4 to TRBJ2-5, with TRBD1 matching 7 bases. This CDR3 has 13 residues. The ends lost 4 bases at V and 6 bases at J; junction bases unmatched: 5. The CDR3 is CASSYRTGKTQYF. As DNA, the CDR3 is TGTGCCAGCAGTTACCGGACAGGAAAGACCCAGTACTTC.

This clone was detected a few times. V usage is TRBV11-2 and J usage is TRBJ1-1, with no clear D. The CDR3 has 14 residues. Germline CDR1 SGHAT, CDR2 FQNNGV. V lost 3 bases to trimming and J lost 4 bases, with 12 bases between them. The CDR3 nucleotides read TGTGCCAGCAGCTTCGGAGGGTCGGGCACTGAAGCTTTCTTT. Amino acid sequence: CASSFGGSGTEAFF.